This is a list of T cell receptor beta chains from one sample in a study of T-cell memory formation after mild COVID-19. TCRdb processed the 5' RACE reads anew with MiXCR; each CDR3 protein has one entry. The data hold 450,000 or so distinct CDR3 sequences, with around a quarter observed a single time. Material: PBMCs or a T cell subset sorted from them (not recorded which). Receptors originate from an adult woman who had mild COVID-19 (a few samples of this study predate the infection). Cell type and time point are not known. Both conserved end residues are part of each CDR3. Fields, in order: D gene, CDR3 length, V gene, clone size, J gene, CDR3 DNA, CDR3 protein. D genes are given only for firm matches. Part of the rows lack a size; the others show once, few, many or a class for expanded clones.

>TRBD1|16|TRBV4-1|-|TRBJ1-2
TGCGCCAGCAGCCAAGGACGCCGGGACAGGGTATATGGCTACACCTTC
CASSQGRRDRVYGYTF
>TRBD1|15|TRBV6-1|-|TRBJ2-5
TGTGCCAGCAGGGACTGGGACAGAGTCCAAGAGACCCAGTACTTC
CASRDWDRVQETQYF
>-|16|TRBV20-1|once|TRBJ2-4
TGCAGTGCAAACAGAGGGGGGCCCCGAAAGGCAAACATTAAGTACTTC
CSANRGGPRKANIKYF
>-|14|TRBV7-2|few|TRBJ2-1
TGTGCCAGCAGCTTAGTGGGTCTGAACAATGAGCAGTTCTTC
CASSLVGLNNEQFF
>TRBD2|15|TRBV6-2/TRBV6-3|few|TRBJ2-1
TGTGCCAGCATAAGGGGCGGGAGCTCCTACAATGAGCAGTTCTTC
CASIRGGSSYNEQFF
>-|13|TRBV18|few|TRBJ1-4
TGTGCCAGCTCGGCAGGGACCAATGAAAAACTGTTTTTT
CASSAGTNEKLFF
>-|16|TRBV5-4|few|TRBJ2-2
TGTGCCAGCAGCTTGGGACAGCTTGTGAACACCGGGGAGCTGTTTTTT
CASSLGQLVNTGELFF
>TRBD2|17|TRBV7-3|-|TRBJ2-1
TGTGCCAGCAGCCGCGCGGGTGGCGGGAGCCCCTACAATGAGCAGTTCTTC
CASSRAGGGSPYNEQFF
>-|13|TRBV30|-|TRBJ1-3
TGTGCCTGGACGGGCGGCTCTGGAAACACCATATATTTT
CAWTGGSGNTIYF
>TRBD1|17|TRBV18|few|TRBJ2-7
TGTGCCAGCTCACCACTAAATAGGAAGGGGACAGGGAACGAGCAGTACTTC
CASSPLNRKGTGNEQYF
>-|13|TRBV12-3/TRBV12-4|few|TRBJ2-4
TGTGCCAGCAGTTTGTGGGGGGCGGACATTCAGTACTTC
CASSLWGADIQYF
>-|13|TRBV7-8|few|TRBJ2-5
TGTGCCAGCAGGTCTGAATTTGGAGAGACCCAGTACTTC
CASRSEFGETQYF
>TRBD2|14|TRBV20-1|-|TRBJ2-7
TGCAGTGCTAGGGCACTAGCGGGGGGGCGCGAGCAGTACTTC
CSARALAGGREQYF
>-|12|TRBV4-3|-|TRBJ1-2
TGCGCCAGCAGCCAAGATTTCAGACGCTACACCTTC
CASSQDFRRYTF
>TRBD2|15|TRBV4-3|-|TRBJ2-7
TGCGCCAGCAGCCATGGACTAGCGAGCTCCTACGAGCAGTACTTC
CASSHGLASSYEQYF
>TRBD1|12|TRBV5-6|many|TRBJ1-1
TGTGCCAGCAGCTTGGTCAGGGGGGAAGCTTTCTTT
CASSLVRGEAFF
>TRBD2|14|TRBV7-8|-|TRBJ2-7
TGTGCCAGCAGCCGGACTAGCGGGGCACACGAGCAGTACTTC
CASSRTSGAHEQYF
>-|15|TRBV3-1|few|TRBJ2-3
TGTGCCAGTGCCCCATCGGTGCGCAGCACAGATACGCAGTATTTT
CASAPSVRSTDTQYF
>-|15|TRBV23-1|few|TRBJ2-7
TGCGCCAGCACCCCCGGTTTGGGACATTCCTACGAGCAGTACTTC
CASTPGLGHSYEQYF
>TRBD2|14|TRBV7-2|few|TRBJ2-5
TGTGCCAGCAGCTTTTATACTAGCGGAGAGACCCAGTACTTC
CASSFYTSGETQYF
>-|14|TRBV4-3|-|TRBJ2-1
TGCGCCAGCAGCCAAGATATAAGTGGGGGTGAGCAGTTCTTC
CASSQDISGGEQFF
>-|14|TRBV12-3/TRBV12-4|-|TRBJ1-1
TGTGCCAGCAGTTTCCCCGGGATGAACACTGAAGCTTTCTTT
CASSFPGMNTEAFF
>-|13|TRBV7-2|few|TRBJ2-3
TGTGCCAGCAGCCTCGAAACTCTCGATACGCAGTATTTT
CASSLETLDTQYF
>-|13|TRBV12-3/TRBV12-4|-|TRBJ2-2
TGTGCCAGCACCTGGGGAGGAACCGGGGAGCTGTTTTTT
CASTWGGTGELFF
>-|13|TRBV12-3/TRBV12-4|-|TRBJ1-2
TGTGCCAGCAGGGGGCCAGGGCTCAATGGCTACACCTTC
CASRGPGLNGYTF
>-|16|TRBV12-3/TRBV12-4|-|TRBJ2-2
TGTGCCAGCAGTTTTGAGGGCGGATCGTTGGACGGGGAGCTGTTTTTT
CASSFEGGSLDGELFF
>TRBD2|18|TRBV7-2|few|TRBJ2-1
TGTGCCAGTAACCTAATTAAACTCGGGGCTAGCGGGAGTCATGAGCAGTTCTTC
CASNLIKLGASGSHEQFF
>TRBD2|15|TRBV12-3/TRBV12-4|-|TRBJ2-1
TGTGCCAGCAGTTCAACGAGCGGGGGGTTCAATGAGCAGTTCTTC
CASSSTSGGFNEQFF
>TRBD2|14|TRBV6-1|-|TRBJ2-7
TGTGCCAGCAGTGATTTTAGCGGGGTCTACGAGCAGTACTTC
CASSDFSGVYEQYF
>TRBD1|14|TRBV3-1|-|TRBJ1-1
TGTGCCAGCAGCCACGGGACAGAGGACACTGAAGCTTTCTTT
CASSHGTEDTEAFF
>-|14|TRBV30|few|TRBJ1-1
TGTGCCTGGAGTCCAGATTACAGGAACACTGAAGCTTTCTTT
CAWSPDYRNTEAFF
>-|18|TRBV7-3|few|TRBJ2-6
TGTGCCAGCAGCCCTGTGTCCCCCCCTTATTCTGGGGCCAACGTCCTGACTTTC
CASSPVSPPYSGANVLTF
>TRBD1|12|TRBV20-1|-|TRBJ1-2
TGCAGTGCTAGAGTGCCAGGGGGGGGCTACACCTTC
CSARVPGGGYTF
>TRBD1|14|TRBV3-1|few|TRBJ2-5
TGTGCCAGCAGAGGGACAGGGTGGCGAGAGACCCAGTACTTC
CASRGTGWRETQYF
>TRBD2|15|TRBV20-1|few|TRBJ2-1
TGCAGTGCCGTAGGTGTCGCGGGAGGGGGTAATGAGCAGTTCTTC
CSAVGVAGGGNEQFF
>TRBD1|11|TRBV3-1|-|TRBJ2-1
TGTGCCAGCAGCTTGGGACAGGGGGTGTTCTTC
CASSLGQGVFF